Listed below are T cell receptor beta chains from one sample, sequenced in a study of regulatory T cells in long-lasting Graves disease. MiXCR, applied by TCRdb to the multiplex PCR reads, yields one record per CDR3 protein. The repertoire consists of 400,000 or so distinct CDR3 sequences, with less than 25% occurring once and the leading ten covering roughly 20%. The specimen comprised peripheral blood mononuclear cells (PBMCs), sampled when the disease was refractory, from a patient treated with antithyroid drugs. These TCRs come from a female donor with Graves disease. The CDR3 runs from the conserved cysteine through the conserved F or W. A D gene is named only where the DNA matches it firmly. Not all rows give a size; the values are once, few, many and, for expanded clones, a class.

>TRBV6-9|TRBJ1-5|many|-
TGTGCCAGCAGTTCGCAGGGTTCCAATCAGCCCCAGCATTTT
CASSSQGSNQPQHF
>TRBV7-9|TRBJ2-5|many|TRBD1
TGTGCCAGCAGCTTAAGTCCGGGACAGGGGTCGGAGACCCAGTACTTC
CASSLSPGQGSETQYF
>TRBV4-1|TRBJ1-5|few|-
TGCGCCAGCAGCCAAGAGGGAAGTAGCGGGCAGCCCCAGCATTTT
CASSQEGSSGQPQHF
>TRBV12-3/TRBV12-4|TRBJ2-7|many|TRBD1
TGTGCCAGCAGTGACTCCGACAGGGCCTACTACGAGCAGTACTTC
CASSDSDRAYYEQYF
>TRBV11-3|TRBJ1-2|few|-
TGTGCCAGCAGCTTAGCCAGGGAGGTTTGTGGCTACACCTTC
CASSLAREVCGYTF
>TRBV7-2|TRBJ2-5|-|-
TGTGCCAGCAGCCCTAGCGCCCTTCGTCCCCAAGAGACCCAGTACTTC
CASSPSALRPQETQYF
>TRBV30|TRBJ2-5|many|TRBD1
TGTGCCTCAACTGGACAGGACCAAGAGACCCAGTACTTC
CASTGQDQETQYF
>TRBV7-2|TRBJ2-7|-|-
TGTGCCAGCAGCCAAGAACGCCCCCCCGCGGACAGCTGGCTTTACGAGCAGTACTTC
CASSQERPPADSWLYEQYF
>TRBV12-3/TRBV12-4|TRBJ2-7|-|-
TGTGCCAGCAGTTTAGAATTCGCATTCGGCTACGAGCAGTACTTC
CASSLEFAFGYEQYF
>TRBV24-1|TRBJ2-1|few|TRBD1
TGTGCCACCAGTGATTCCGGGACAGGGAATTTCAATGAGCAGTTCTTC
CATSDSGTGNFNEQFF
>TRBV20-1|TRBJ2-5|many|-
TGCAGTGCAATAGTAGAGACTCAAGAGACCCAGTACTTC
CSAIVETQETQYF
>TRBV3-1|TRBJ2-7|few|TRBD1
TGTGCCAGCAGCCCGGGACAGCGAAATTCCTACGAGCAGTACTTC
CASSPGQRNSYEQYF
>TRBV29-1|TRBJ1-2|-|-
TGCAGCGCCTGGACAGCGGAAGAGTCTGGCTACACCTTC
CSAWTAEESGYTF
>TRBV7-3|TRBJ1-1|-|-
TGTGCCAGCAGCTTGGGTCTGCAGAACACTGAAGCTTTCTTT
CASSLGLQNTEAFF
>TRBV27|TRBJ1-1|many|TRBD1
TGTGCCAGCAGTTTAATCGCCCGACAGGGGAACACTGAAGCTTTCTTT
CASSLIARQGNTEAFF
>TRBV7-8|TRBJ2-4|many|-
TGTGCCAGCAGCCCAACCAGGGTTCAAGCCAAAAACATTCAGTACTTC
CASSPTRVQAKNIQYF
>TRBV4-3|TRBJ1-1|few|-
TGCGCCAGCAGCCAAGATGGGGGGGACACTGAAGCTTCCTTT
CASSQDGGDTEASF
>TRBV3-1|TRBJ1-1|many|TRBD1
TGTGCCAGCAGCCATGCCGGGACAGGGGTAGGGGAAGCTTTCTTT
CASSHAGTGVGEAFF
>TRBV11-2|TRBJ1-6|many|TRBD1
TGTGCCAGCACCTCATCGGGGACAGGGCCTTTTAATTCACCCCTCCACTTT
CASTSSGTGPFNSPLHF
>TRBV27|TRBJ2-1|-|-
TGTGCCAGCAGTGGGGGTTGGGCGCAGTTCTTC
CASSGGWAQFF
>TRBV5-1|TRBJ2-7|many|-
TGCGCCAGCAGCTTGTTGGGGACCCCCAACTACGAGCAGTACTTC
CASSLLGTPNYEQYF
>TRBV12-3/TRBV12-4|TRBJ2-3|-|-
TGTGCCAGCAGTTTCTCTACCACTAGTCGCAATACGCAGTATTTT
CASSFSTTSRNTQYF
>TRBV7-2|TRBJ2-7|-|-
TGTGCCAGCAGCGTTAGCGCAATTGTGACCTACGAGCAGTACTTC
CASSVSAIVTYEQYF
>TRBV11-1|TRBJ2-5|many|-
TGTGCCAGCAGCTTCTTCGGACGAGGAGAGACCCAGTACTTC
CASSFFGRGETQYF
>TRBV7-9|TRBJ1-4|few|-
TGTGCCAGCAGCTCGTCCTGGGTGGGGGCGCGTGAAAAACTGTTTTTT
CASSSSWVGAREKLFF
>TRBV6-1|TRBJ1-5|-|-
TGTGCCAGCAGTATCGGGCGAGGGGTGAGCAATCAGCCCCAGCATTTT
CASSIGRGVSNQPQHF
>TRBV3-1|TRBJ2-5|many|TRBD2
TGTGCCAGCAGCCAAGATTATTCGACTAGCGAAATAATAGAGACCCAGTACTTC
CASSQDYSTSEIIETQYF
>TRBV12-3/TRBV12-4|TRBJ2-2|many|-
TGTGCCAGCAGACCCTCCTACAGGAACACCGGGGAGCTGTTTTTT
CASRPSYRNTGELFF
>TRBV27|TRBJ2-3|-|-
TGTGCCAGCAGCCCGGACTACCGCACAGATACGCAGTATTTT
CASSPDYRTDTQYF
>TRBV24-1|TRBJ2-5|few|-
TGTGCCACCAGTGATGGACGGGGGGCGGGCCGCCCCGGGGAGACCCAGTACTTC
CATSDGRGAGRPGETQYF
>TRBV6-5|TRBJ2-7|-|TRBD1
TGTGCCAGCAGTTACTTAGCTCCGAGACAGGGGCGGGACGAGCAGTACTTC
CASSYLAPRQGRDEQYF
>TRBV6-1|TRBJ1-2|few|TRBD1
TGTGCCAGCAGTACCTCGACAGGGAACTATGGCTACACCTTC
CASSTSTGNYGYTF
>TRBV20-1|TRBJ2-5|-|-
TGCAGTGCTAGTTTCGGGGAGACCCAGTACTTC
CSASFGETQYF
>TRBV27|TRBJ2-5|many|-
TGTGCCAGCAGTTTCGAAAGCTCATCTGGGACCCAGTACTTC
CASSFESSSGTQYF
>TRBV20-1|TRBJ2-7|few|TRBD1
TGCAGTGCTAGAGCGGGACAGGCATCCTACGAGCAGTACTTC
CSARAGQASYEQYF
>TRBV29-1|TRBJ1-1|-|-
TGCAGCGTTGGGGCGGGGGCTCTGAACACTGAAGCTTTCTTT
CSVGAGALNTEAFF
>TRBV30|TRBJ1-5|-|-
TGTGCCTGGAGCCCCGGGCTGCTGGATCAGCCCCAGCATTTT
CAWSPGLLDQPQHF
>TRBV28|TRBJ1-2|many|-
TGTGCCAGCAGTTTTCGGCCAGGGAGGAACTATGGCTACACCTTC
CASSFRPGRNYGYTF
>TRBV14|TRBJ1-1|many|-
TGTGCCAGCAGCCAAGTGAAGGATTCGAACACTGAAGCTTTCTTT
CASSQVKDSNTEAFF
>TRBV12-3/TRBV12-4|TRBJ2-2|few|-
TGTGCCAGCGCTGCCCGACAAACCACCGGGGAGCTGTTTTTT
CASAARQTTGELFF
>TRBV12-3/TRBV12-4|TRBJ2-1|-|TRBD2
TGTGCCAGCAGTGAAATTGGCGGGAGTCCCCATGAGCAGTTCTTC
CASSEIGGSPHEQFF
>TRBV28|TRBJ2-1|-|-
TGTGCCAGCATGGAGACCCCCCTCTACAATGAGCAGTTCTTC
CASMETPLYNEQFF
>TRBV5-6|TRBJ2-3|few|-
TGTGCCAGCAGCTTCAGCCACCCGGGACGGTACACAGATACGCAGTATTTT
CASSFSHPGRYTDTQYF
>TRBV11-2|TRBJ1-5|many|TRBD1
TGTGCCAGCAGCTTCCACAGGGGACAGCCCCAGCATTTT
CASSFHRGQPQHF
>TRBV28|TRBJ2-7|few|TRBD1
TGTGCCAGCAGTGGTACCGGGACAGGGGGCGTGGGGCCCTCTCTCTACGAGCAGTACTTC
CASSGTGTGGVGPSLYEQYF
>TRBV20-1|TRBJ2-5|few|-
TGCAGTGCCAGTCAAGGTTCAGAGACCCAGTACTTC
CSASQGSETQYF
>TRBV7-8|TRBJ1-6|once|-
TGTGTCAGCAGCCATAACTTGCGGGGGAGCTCCTATAATTCACCCCTCCACTTT
CVSSHNLRGSSYNSPLHF
>TRBV6-1|TRBJ2-7|-|TRBD1
TGTGCCAGCAGAGTAGGACAGGGAAGGGGGGAGCAGTACTTC
CASRVGQGRGEQYF
>TRBV6-2/TRBV6-3|TRBJ2-7|many|TRBD2
TGTGCCAGCAGTTATGGCCCTTCCGGGACTAGCTACGAGCAGTACTTC
CASSYGPSGTSYEQYF
>TRBV5-5|TRBJ1-2|few|-
TGTGCCAGCAGCTTTTCTGGGGGGACTAACTATGGCTACACCTTC
CASSFSGGTNYGYTF
>TRBV7-2|TRBJ2-6|few|-
TGTGCCAGCAGCGAGGGGTTTAACTCTGGGGCCAACGTCCTGACTTTC
CASSEGFNSGANVLTF
>TRBV30|TRBJ1-2|many|-
TGTGCCTGGAGTGGGGACATTGACTATGGCTACACCTTC
CAWSGDIDYGYTF
>TRBV7-2|TRBJ2-7|many|-
TGTGCCAGCACTCTGGGGGGTTGGGACTCCTACGAGCAGTACTTC
CASTLGGWDSYEQYF
>TRBV11-2|TRBJ1-4|-|TRBD1
TGTGCCAGCAGCACCGGACAGGGGACAGTTGAAAAACTGTTTTTT
CASSTGQGTVEKLFF
>TRBV7-8|TRBJ2-3|-|TRBD1
TGTGCCAGCAGCTTAGCGGGACAGGGACTCACAGATACGCAGTATTTT
CASSLAGQGLTDTQYF
>TRBV25-1|TRBJ1-5|-|-
TGTGCCAGCAGTTGGTCAGACAATCAGCCCCAGCATTTT
CASSWSDNQPQHF
>TRBV20-1|TRBJ2-7|few|TRBD1
TGCAGTGCTAGATATTTACAGGGGACGTTTGGCGAGCAGTACTTC
CSARYLQGTFGEQYF
>TRBV20-1|TRBJ2-5|once|-
TGCAGTGCTTCCAGGGCCCCCCAAGAGACCCAGTACTTC
CSASRAPQETQYF
>TRBV5-1|TRBJ2-1|-|TRBD1
TGCGCCAGCAGCTTGTCGGGACAGGGATCCTACAATGAGCAGTTCTTC
CASSLSGQGSYNEQFF
>TRBV28|TRBJ1-6|many|-
TGTGCCAGCAGCACTACGGGAATCTTCGGGTCACCCCTCCACTTT
CASSTTGIFGSPLHF